What follows is one TCR beta chain and its context. No antigen is known for it. V shed 4 bases, J shed 9 bases, and the junction held 6 bases outside the gene matches. Germline lookup yields CDR1 SGHRS and CDR2 YFSETQ. The CDR3 spans 14 residues. The investigators amplified TCR beta CDR3 regions from RNA transcripts. First-round RT-PCR with HTBI primers amplified the TCR CDR3 region. TCRdb recomputed calls from the multiplex PCR reads with MiXCR, one row per CDR3 protein. The sample consists of around 560,000 distinct CDR3 sequences, roughly 17% of them appearing once. These data are taken from a study of T cells in Graves' hyperthyroidism and ophthalmopathy. Whole-study findings and limits: Within blood appeared most thyroid clonotypes that had expanded above 0.001.

Sequenced material: blood. The genes are TRBV5-1 and TRBJ1-6; TRBD1 matches at 8 bases. The receptor was isolated from a woman between 18 and 29 years old with Graves' hyperthyroidism. CDR3 nucleotide sequence: TGCGCCAGCAGCCAAACAGGGGGAATTTCACCCCTCCACTTT. Amino acid sequence: CASSQTGGISPLHF.